The following is a TCR beta chain sequence with its context. The CDR3 covers 15 residues. This entry comes from a study of blood T cell repertoires in COVID-19. Turning to the study itself: From T cells, B-cell-depleted T cells, or PBMCs came the material, which was cDNA or gDNA.

Authors' analysis steps: Estimates of nucleated cell counts were drawn from the amplification of reference gene primers. Libraries were prepared by immunoSEQ multiplex PCR; TCRdb keeps only in-frame clonotypes and omits some of them. From that table come the V and J calls and clone size; the DNA was used to work out D and trimming. The data contain some 220,000 clones, almost 85% of them singletons. The sample consisted of peripheral blood. The receptor comes from a middle-aged man with COVID-19, enrolled during active disease. This sequence joins TRBV12-1 and TRBJ2-1; TRBD2 is the table's D call and was not checked against the DNA. TRBV12-1 is reported as a pseudogene. CDR3 amino acids: CASSPDRESYNEQFF. The CDR3 DNA sequence: TGTGCCAGCAGCCCGGACCGGGAGTCCTACAATGAGCAGTTCTTC.